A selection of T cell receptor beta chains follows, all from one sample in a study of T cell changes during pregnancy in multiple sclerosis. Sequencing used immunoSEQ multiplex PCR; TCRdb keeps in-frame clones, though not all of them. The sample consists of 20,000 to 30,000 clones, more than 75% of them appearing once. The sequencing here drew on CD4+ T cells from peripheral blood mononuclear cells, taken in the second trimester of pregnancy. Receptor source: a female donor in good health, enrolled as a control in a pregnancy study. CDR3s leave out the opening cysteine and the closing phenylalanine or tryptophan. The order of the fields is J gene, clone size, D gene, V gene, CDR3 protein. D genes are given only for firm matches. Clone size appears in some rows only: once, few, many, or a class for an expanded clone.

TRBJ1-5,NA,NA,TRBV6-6,ASSYLDWYSNQPQH
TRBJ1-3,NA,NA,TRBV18,ASSPAGNSGNTIY
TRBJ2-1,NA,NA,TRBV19,ASSLRGVFDGNEQF
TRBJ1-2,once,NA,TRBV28,ASSLSPGRNYGYT
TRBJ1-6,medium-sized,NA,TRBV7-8,ASSHTETRSYNSPLH
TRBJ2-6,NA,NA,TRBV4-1,ASTPPAGAGANVLT
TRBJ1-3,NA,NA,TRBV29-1,SVELLGAGNTIY
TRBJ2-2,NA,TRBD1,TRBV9,ASSVEQGTVGELF
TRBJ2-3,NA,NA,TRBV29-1,SAGTRSTDTQY
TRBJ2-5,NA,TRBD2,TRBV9,ASSRGRAPERETQY
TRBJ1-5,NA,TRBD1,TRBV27,ASREGQGVGNNQPQH
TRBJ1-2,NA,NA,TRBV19,ASSTSGFNYGYT
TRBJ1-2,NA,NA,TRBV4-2,ASSQDQSTGYGYT
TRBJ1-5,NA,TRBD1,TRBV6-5,ASSSGQGRGQPQH
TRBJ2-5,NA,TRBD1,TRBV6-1,ASSEVVGQGGETQY
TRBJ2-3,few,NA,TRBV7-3,ASSPRATDTQY
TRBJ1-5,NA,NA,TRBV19,ASSPEGYSNQPQH
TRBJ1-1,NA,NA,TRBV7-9,ASSQTRGLNTEAF
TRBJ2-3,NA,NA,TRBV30,AWSGRDSKLPEGTQY
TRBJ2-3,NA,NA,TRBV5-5,ASSLSPFTDTQY
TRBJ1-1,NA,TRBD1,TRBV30,AWEGQGASTEAF
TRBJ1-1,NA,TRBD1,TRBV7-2,ASSSRTGSTEAF
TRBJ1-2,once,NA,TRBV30,AWTRQDYGYT
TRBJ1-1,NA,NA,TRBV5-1,ASSLASTSEAF
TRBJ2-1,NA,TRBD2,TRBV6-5,ASSRGGEQF
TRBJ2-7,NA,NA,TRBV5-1,ASSNEWAGEHEQY
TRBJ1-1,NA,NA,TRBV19,ASSIGAGPYTEAF
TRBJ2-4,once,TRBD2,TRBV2,ASSDRLAWFGDLAKNIQY
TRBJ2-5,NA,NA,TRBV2,ASTSEEETQY
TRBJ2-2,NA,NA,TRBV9,ASSVGAGPDTGELF
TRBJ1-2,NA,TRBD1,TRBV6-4,ASSATPGQGGYGYT
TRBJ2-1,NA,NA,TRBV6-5,ASSYTSSSYNEQF
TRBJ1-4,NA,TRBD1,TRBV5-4,ASSPEGQGAYANEKLF
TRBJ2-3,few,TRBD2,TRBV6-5,ASSRGGARADTQY
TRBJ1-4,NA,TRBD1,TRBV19,ASSRSGTGNEKLF
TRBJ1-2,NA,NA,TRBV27,ASSLPGGDGYT
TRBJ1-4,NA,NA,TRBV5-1,ASSEGDRLGEKLF
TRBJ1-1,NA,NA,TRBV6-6,ASTPDTLNTEAF
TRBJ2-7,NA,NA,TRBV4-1,ASSQGRTSSYEQY
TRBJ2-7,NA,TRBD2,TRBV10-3,AISSGSGNEQY
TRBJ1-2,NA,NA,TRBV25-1,ASSEFLGARYT
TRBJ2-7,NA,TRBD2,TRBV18,ASSPEGTSGRKQY
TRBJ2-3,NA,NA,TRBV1,TSSQGGDSLTDTQY
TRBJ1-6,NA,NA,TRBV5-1,ASSSSAGRDSPLH
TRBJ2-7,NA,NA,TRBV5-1,ASSLDGRPSSPSYEQY
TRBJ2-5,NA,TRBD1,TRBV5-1,ASSLGSGGMETQY
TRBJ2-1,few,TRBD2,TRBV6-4,ASSETSGEDEQF
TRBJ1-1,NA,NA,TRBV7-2,ASSLFPWPRNTEAF
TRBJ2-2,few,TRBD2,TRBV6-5,ASSTSESGELF
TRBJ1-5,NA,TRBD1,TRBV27,ASQRQGASGNQPQH
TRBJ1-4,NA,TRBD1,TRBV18,ASSKTGNEKLF
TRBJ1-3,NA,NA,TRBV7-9,ASTGFGNTIY
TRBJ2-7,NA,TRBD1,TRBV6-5,ASTGTGREQY
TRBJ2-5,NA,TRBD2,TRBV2,ASGGGGAGEAETQY
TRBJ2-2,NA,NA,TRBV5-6,ASSPNGLQARELF